This entry lists 12 T cell receptor beta chains sequenced from one sample in a study of multiple sclerosis patients with progressive multifocal leukoencephalopathy. Time point indicated: before natalizumab initiation. Only in-frame clones appear in the TCRdb table, and some are missing; sequencing was by immunoSEQ multiplex PCR. The table has approximately 27,000 clones, more than 75% seen once. What was sequenced was PBMCs. The origin of the receptors is a human donor with multiple sclerosis.

The J gene is TRBJ2-5, the V gene TRBV4-3; a weak D match, TRBD1 (6 bases). CDR3 length: 14 amino acids. Germline CDR1 LGHNA, CDR2 YSLEER. V was cut by 4 bases and J by 0 bases, with 9 bases left in between. This CDR3 reads CASSRTAYQETQYF. The CDR3, as DNA: TGCGCCAGCAGCCGGACAGCGTACCAAGAGACCCAGTACTTC.

The genes are TRBV7-2 and TRBJ2-6, with D tentatively TRBD2 (6 bases). Germline-derived CDR1 and CDR2 are SGHTA and FQGNSA. The CDR3 covers 16 residues. Trimming removed 0 bases from V and 0 bases from J, with 6 bases in between. DNA of the CDR3: TGTGCCAGCAGCTTAGCGGGGGGCTCTGGGGCCAACGTCCTGACTTTC. Amino acids: CASSLAGGSGANVLTF.

The chain recombines TRBV30 with TRBJ2-7; D might be TRBD1 or TRBD2, each matching 5 bases. V dropped 2 bases and J dropped 5 bases, with 13 bases sitting between them. Germline V gene sequence: CDR1 GTSNPN, CDR2 SVGIG (reference sequence). The CDR3 length is 13 residues. The CDR3 protein is CAWSRGSGDEQYF. DNA for the CDR3: TGTGCCTGGAGTAGGGGCTCCGGGGACGAGCAGTACTTC.

CDR3 in amino acids: CASSDPGQGADTQYF. For the CDR3, the DNA is TGTGCCAGCAGTGATCCGGGACAGGGCGCAGATACGCAGTATTTT. The rearrangement uses TRBV6-4 and TRBJ2-3; 9 nucleotides line up with TRBD1. The CDR3 consists of 15 residues. Trimming cost V 3 bases and J 4 bases; bases outside gene matches: 5. Germline lookup yields CDR1 MRHNA and CDR2 SNTAGT.

V usage is TRBV2 and J usage is TRBJ1-4; 7 bases are a match to TRBD1. The V and J ends lost 5 bases and 6 bases, in that order; junction bases with no gene match: 15. Germline V CDR1 and CDR2: SNHLY, FYNNEI. The CDR3 sequence is 17 residues long. The DNA of the CDR3 is TGTGCCAGCAGTCTAGGGGGCGCGGGTAGATCGGATGAAAAACTGTTTTTT. Translation: CASSLGGAGRSDEKLFF.

The rearrangement uses TRBV4-2 and TRBJ1-2, with TRBD1 identical over 9 bases. The CDR3 sequence is 14 residues long. Germline loops: CDR1 LGHNA, CDR2 YNFKEQ. Unmatched junction bases numbered 3, after V lost 1 base and J lost 6 bases. CDR3 in DNA: TGTGCCAGCAGCCAAGGGGACAGGGTGGATGGCTACACCTTC. Translating it yields CASSQGDRVDGYTF.

The V gene is TRBV5-1, the J gene TRBJ1-2; D possibly corresponds to TRBD1 (5 bases). The CDR3 contains 15 residues. V was clipped by 3 bases and J by 2 bases, with 14 bases between them. Germline CDR1 reads SGHRS; CDR2 reads YFSETQ. CDR3 loop: CASSSSDGGNYGYTF. The CDR3 bases are TGCGCCAGCAGCTCCTCAGATGGGGGGAACTATGGCTACACCTTC.

This rearrangement joins TRBV6-1 to TRBJ2-2; D is unresolved. This CDR3 spans 12 amino acids. CDR1 is MNHNS, CDR2 SASEGT, per germline. With 6 bases removed from V and 1 base from J, the gap between germline ends came to 3 bases. In DNA, the CDR3 is TGTGCCAGCAGCTGGAACACCGGGGAGCTGTTTTTT. Translated: CASSWNTGELFF.

The chain uses TRBV7-3 and TRBJ2-7; D perhaps matches TRBD2 (6 bases). Trimming took 3 bases from V and 0 from J, leaving 6 bases between them. The CDR3 is 13 amino acids. CDR1 and CDR2 (germline): SGHTA, FQGTGA. As DNA, the CDR3 is TGTGCCAGCAGCTTCGGGAGCTCCTACGAGCAGTACTTC. This sequence encodes CASSFGSSYEQYF.

This chain joins TRBV27 and TRBJ1-1; D is ambiguous. This CDR3 is built from 15 residues. Germline lookup yields CDR1 MNHEY and CDR2 SMNVEV (reference sequence). Trimming cost V 3 bases and J 0 bases, with 11 bases left between them. CDR3 in DNA: TGTGCCAGCAGTTTCGGGGTTGCGATGAACACTGAAGCTTTCTTT. It is translated as CASSFGVAMNTEAFF.

The gene calls are TRBV6-1 and TRBJ1-1; 7 nucleotides match TRBD1. Germline V CDR1 and CDR2: MNHNS, SASEGT. J lost 1 base, V lost 3 bases, and 5 bases had no gene match. The CDR3 contains 15 residues. In DNA, the CDR3 is TGTGCCAGCAGTGACAGGGGGGCCCCGAACACTGAAGCTTTCTTT. Its translation: CASSDRGAPNTEAFF.

As DNA, the CDR3 is TGTGCCAGTAGTCATCCAGGGGTGGGTAGCAATCAGCCCCAGCATTTT. It is translated as CASSHPGVGSNQPQHF. The gene calls are TRBV19 and TRBJ1-5; TRBD1 is a possible D gene (6 bases). Between the trimmed V and J ends, which lost 5 bases and 0 bases, there was a span of 14 bases. From germline, CDR1 is LNHDA and CDR2 SQIVND (reference sequence). This CDR3 contains 16 residues. The variable domain in full, with the rest retrieved from reference TRBV19 and TRBJ1-5, is DGGITQSPKYLFRKEGQNVTLSCEQNLNHDAMYWYRQDPGQGLRLIYYSQIVNDFQKGDIAEGYSVSREKKESFPLTVTSAQKNPTAFYLCASSHPGVGSNQPQHFGDGTRLSIL.